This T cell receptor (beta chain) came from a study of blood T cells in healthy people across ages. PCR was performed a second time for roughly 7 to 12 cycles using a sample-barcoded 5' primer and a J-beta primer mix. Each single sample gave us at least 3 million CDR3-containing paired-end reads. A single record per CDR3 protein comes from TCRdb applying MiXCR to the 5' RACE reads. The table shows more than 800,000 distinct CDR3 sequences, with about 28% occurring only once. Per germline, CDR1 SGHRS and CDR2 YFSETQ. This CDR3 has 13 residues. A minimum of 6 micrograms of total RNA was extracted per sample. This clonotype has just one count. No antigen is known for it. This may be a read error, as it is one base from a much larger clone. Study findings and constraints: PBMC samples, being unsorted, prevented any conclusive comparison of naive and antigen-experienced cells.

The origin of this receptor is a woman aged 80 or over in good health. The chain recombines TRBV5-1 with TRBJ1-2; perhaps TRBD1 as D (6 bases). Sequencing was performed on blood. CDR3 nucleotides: TGCGCCGGCAGCTCGGGCGTGGGGGGCGGCTACACCTTC. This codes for CAGSSGVGGGYTF.